This TCR beta chain was documented in a study of neurological immune-mediated disorders. Study findings and constraints: None of the CDR3 amino acid sequences of expanded clones recurred across subjects, suggesting private repertoires in all groups.

V was trimmed by 6 bases and J by 5 bases, leaving 16 bases between them. CDR3 length: 14 amino acids. Germline CDR1 is MNHEY and CDR2 is SVGEGT. With 10-nucleotide random UMIs, 5'RACE was used to make the cDNA. In every sequencing run, more than 180 million TCR-beta sequences were generated from 15-18 subjects. TCRdb re-analysed the 5' RACE reads in MiXCR, keeping a single row per CDR3 protein. The sample lists 30,000 or so distinct CDR3 sequences; 10% to 15% were seen once. This clonotype has ten or more counts. The antigen remains undetermined. Sample: PBMCs. This chain connects TRBV6-2 or TRBV6-3 to TRBJ2-5, with D possibly TRBD1 on 6 matching bases. The sequence came from a man aged 60 to 69 in good health. CDR3 DNA: TGTGCCAGCAGCCCGGGACACCTCGGCGAGACCCAGTACTTC. Residues: CASSPGHLGETQYF.